This T cell receptor (beta chain) was documented in a study of long-term antiretroviral therapy in people with HIV (dated by TCRdb to 2021 to 2024). A note on the overall study: Collection of the earliest samples took place about a decade ahead of the 2015 WHO recommendation for immediate ART, at a time when ART was typically delayed until CD4 counts fell. Among the 30 to 35 participants with HIV, ten to twelve were female. Test extractions of a monoclonal T-cell line alongside about 35 polyclonal samples showed no cross-contamination during QIAcube processing. This retrospective serial study examined whether starting ART and sustained HIV suppression were associated with changes in the composition and diversity of the TRB repertoire in peripheral blood. The cohort contributed under 200 cryopreserved PBMC samples from fewer than 35 adults with confirmed HIV infection, collected serially over a mean of roughly 6 years (range 1-12).

Remarks on this clone: The clone's antigen remains unknown. It has no much larger one-base neighbor in the sample; base qualities were not kept.

The immunoSEQ hsTCRB v3.0 assay was used at survey level resolution to sequence the TRB variable region. The target sequencing depth for TRB was about 40,000-55,000 T-cell genomes per sample. An Illumina MiSeq with a v3 150-cycle kit was used to sequence the pooled TRB libraries. In the paper's pipeline: Repertoire analysis ran in R within a reproducible Nextflow workflow covering QC, data transformation and analysis. LymphoSeq2, an R package for exploring AIRR-Seq data, was used to implement the custom analyses. A handful of samples that yielded fewer than 5000 total TRB sequences were excluded, so that approximately 170 HIV repertoires were analyzed. Among the 180 or so HIV repertoires that were kept, around 60 were collected before ART initiation and some 130 were collected after ART initiation. Each repertoire was downsampled to 5000 TRB nucleotide sequences, and summary statistics were averaged across 100 downsampling iterations. TRB sequences were retained for analysis only if CDR3 regions of at least seven amino acids were present. Two measures captured diversity: a Shannon entropy-derived clonality score and the Gini coefficient. In the repertoire networks, any two of the top 5000 CDR3 amino acid sequences were connected whenever the two sequences differed by an edit distance of one. GLIPH2 predicted antigen specificity groups and MHC restriction for TRB CDR3 amino acid sequences. CDR3 amino acid sequences were matched against VDJdb and McPAS-TCR to flag known CMV, EBV, HIV or tissue antigen associations. Pre-ART, post-ART and control groups were compared with Wilcoxon signed-rank tests and Holm-Bonferroni correction. In its TCRdb copy, this immuneACCESS table keeps in-frame sequences only and misses some clones. Where compared with another copy, unresolved V genes explain less than half of these, and the others have no known cause. V, J and clone size are taken as reported in that table, and D and trimming were inferred from the DNA itself. In this sample the table shows around 6,400 clones, under 80% of which occur a single time. The ten largest clones add up to around 16% of the sample.

Summary of the overall study and its limitations: The samples were dated from the mid-2000s to the late 2010s, and the ART regimens that were used may be less effective than current ART regimens. ART initiation was associated with a significant increase in TRB diversity, but diversity stayed significantly below transplant donor controls even after long-term ART. Because cell numbers in pre-ART samples were limited, unsorted PBMC were profiled instead of sorted CD4+ and CD8+ T cells. Expanded TRB clones identified before ART initiation dominated the repertoire at all time points, although this dominance fluctuated and declined in many PLHIV after ART. Since PBMC availability was limited, sequencing covered only the TCR beta chain, with no alpha chain pairing. Compared with controls, HIV repertoires had narrower CDR3 length ranges, and the network structure pointed to an antigen-experienced repertoire that shifted only slightly toward naive after ART. No data were available on ART adherence, viral resistance or therapy changes, limiting inferences about post-ART repertoire changes.

Participants were included only if at least one PBMC sample before ART initiation and at least two post-ART samples were available. Every participant with HIV received treatment in the United States of America. Before DNA extraction, cryopreserved samples of roughly 0.9-11 million PBMC were thawed and then washed. At the time of the earliest PBMC sample, participants with HIV were aged between about 20 and 54 years. PBMC samples were contributed by each participant from 1-4 timepoints before ART initiation and 2-8 timepoints after ART initiation, with a median of 7 samples. For every participant, serial HIV viral load, CD4+ T-cell count, ART history and demographic data were obtained. Genomic DNA was extracted from unsorted PBMC with a Qiagen kit on a QIAcube, with processing performed in batches of 12 samples. The specimen comprised unsorted PBMCs, sampled 0.5 years before starting antiretroviral therapy. This sequence was found in a man aged 35 to 55 with HIV.

CDR3 sequence: CATSREVGLESPLHF. The nucleotide sequence is given as TGTGCCACCAGCAGAGAGGTGGGACTGGAGTCACCCCTCCACTTT. The V and J genes are TRBV15 and TRBJ1-6, and perhaps TRBD1 as D gene, on 5 matching bases. The CDR3 sequence holds 15 residues, the cysteine and phenylalanine included. The CDR3 DNA has 45 bases and is translated from base 1. Sequences LNHNV (CDR1) and YYDKDF (CDR2) are obtained from the germline V gene (reference sequence). V is cut by 0 bases and J by 10 bases, and the space between the germline ends is 13 bases.